This TCR beta chain was sequenced in a study of blood T cells in healthy people across ages. Overall study context: About one barcoded beta molecule per two T cells was captured by template switching.

Around 9 milliliters of peripheral blood were drawn from each donor into EDTA-treated tubes. At least 7 million PBMCs were isolated per sample. A second 7 to 11 cycle PCR used barcoded and J-beta primers. Each of the samples gave a minimum of 3 million paired-end reads that contained CDR3. TCRdb re-called the 5' RACE reads through MiXCR, storing one row per CDR3 protein. The sample lists some 1,800,000 distinct CDR3 sequences, more than 35% seen once, with under 25% in the top ten. CDR1 is SGHVS, CDR2 FQNEAQ, per germline. The V gene lost 3 bases and the J gene lost 2 bases, with 14 bases spanning the gap. This CDR3 region has 16 residues.

The chain is built from TRBV7-8 and TRBJ1-5, with unresolved D. This clonotype was sampled from a human donor in good health. Sequenced material: blood. The CDR3 is CASSFGILGGNQPQHF. CDR3 nucleotide sequence: TGTGCCAGCAGCTTTGGCATCCTGGGAGGCAATCAGCCCCAGCATTTT.